The sequence of this T cell receptor (beta chain) was determined in a study of blood T cell repertoires in COVID-19. Study-level background: T cells, B-cell-depleted T cells, or PBMCs supplied cDNA or gDNA.

This CDR3 is built from 14 residues. The germline V gene encodes CDR1 GTSNPN and CDR2 SVGIG (reference sequence). Trimming shortened V by 2 bases and J by 0 bases, and 8 bases separated the two germline ends. The assay was immunoSEQ multiplex PCR, and TCRdb's table has in-frame clones only and misses some. This repertoire shows under 150,000 clones, approximately 82% found once; its top ten account for roughly 2.4%. The V call is TRBV30, the J call TRBJ1-3; D is undetermined. Sequencing was performed on peripheral blood. This clonotype was sampled from a man aged 30-40 years with acute or convalescent COVID-19. Here the CDR3 DNA reads TGTGCCTGGAGTCTCGGTAGCTCTGGAAACACCATATATTTT. Translating it yields CAWSLGSSGNTIYF. Full variable domain (missing parts from reference TRBV30 and TRBJ1-3): SQTIHQWPATLVQPVGSPLSLECTVEGTSNPNLYWYRQAAGRGLQLLFYSVGIGQISSEVPQNLSASRPQDRQFILSSKKLLLSDSGFYLCAWSLGSSGNTIYFGEGSWLTVV.